Below are 7 T cell receptor beta chains sequenced from a single sample in a study of blood T cell repertoires in COVID-19. Libraries were prepared by immunoSEQ multiplex PCR; TCRdb keeps only in-frame clonotypes and omits some of them. The table lists about 90,000 clones, less than 85% of them singletons. The sequenced material came from peripheral blood. These receptors were collected from a woman in her 70s with acute or convalescent COVID-19.

V gene TRBV3-1 (or the pseudogene TRBV3-2) combines with J gene TRBJ2-3, with D maybe TRBD1 (6 bases). Trimming removed 0 bases at V and 5 bases at J, with 12 bases between. The CDR3 is made up of 15 amino acids. The germline V gene has CDR1 LGHDT and CDR2 YNNKEL (reference sequence). The CDR3 loop is CASSQEQGERDTQYF. CDR3 nucleotide sequence: TGTGCCAGCAGCCAAGAACAGGGAGAACGAGATACGCAGTATTTT.

The chain recombines TRBV5-6 with TRBJ2-5; 11 nucleotides match TRBD2. The germline V gene has CDR1 SGHDT and CDR2 YYEEEE. The CDR3 spans 16 residues. The V segment lost 3 bases and the J segment 0 bases; nucleotides outside the gene matches: 4. The CDR3 coding sequence is TGTGCCAGCAGCTCGACGGGACTAGCGGACCAAGAGACCCAGTACTTC. Encoded protein: CASSSTGLADQETQYF.

The chain couples TRBV28 to TRBJ2-3; D remains unclear. Germline V gene data show CDR1 as MDHEN and CDR2 as SYDVKM. CDR3 length: 12 residues. Trimming stripped 5 bases from V and 14 bases from J, with 17 bases between. For the CDR3, the DNA is TGTGCCAGCAGTACGACCCCGGGTCCCCGGTATTTT. It is translated as CASSTTPGPRYF.

The genes are TRBV6-2 or TRBV6-3 and TRBJ2-2; TRBD1 agrees at 8 bases. The CDR3 has 16 residues. Germline V CDR1 and CDR2: MNHEY, SVGEGT. V lost 5 bases to trimming and J lost 6 bases; unmatched junction nucleotides: 11. The CDR3 DNA reads as TGTGCCAGCAGTAAAACCGCAGGGGGCGCCGCCGGGGAGCTGTTTTTT. Protein product: CASSKTAGGAAGELFF.

This rearrangement joins TRBV5-1 to TRBJ2-7; D might be TRBD1 (5 bases). V was clipped by 4 bases and J by 3 bases, with 11 bases between them. Germline CDR1 and CDR2: SGHRS and YFSETQ. The CDR3 extends over 13 amino acids. For the CDR3, the DNA is TGCGCCAGCAGCGACCTCCAGGGCTACGAGCAGTACTTC. Its translation is CASSDLQGYEQYF. The entire variable domain, with the rest obtained from reference TRBV5-1 and TRBJ2-7, is as follows: KAGVTQTPRYLIKTRGQQVTLSCSPISGHRSVSWYQQTPGQGLQFLFEYFSETQRNKGNFPGRFSGRQFSNSRSEMNVSTLELGDSALYLCASSDLQGYEQYFGPGTRLTVT.

For this clone: Other nucleotide sequences from this sample produce the same CDR3. The chain has TRBV3-1 (or the pseudogene TRBV3-2) and TRBJ1-2, with D perhaps matching TRBD1 (5 bases). The V end lost 3 bases, the J end lost 4 bases, and 9 bases lay between the germline ends. Germline V gives CDR1 LGHDT, CDR2 YNNKEL (reference sequence). The length of the CDR3 is 13 residues. Here the CDR3 DNA reads TGTGCCAGCAGCCAGGAGGGGAGCTATGGCTACACCTTC. Protein sequence: CASSQEGSYGYTF.

J is TRBJ2-7 and V is TRBV5-1; TRBD1 aligns across 8 bases. CDR1 is SGHRS and CDR2 is YFSETQ in the germline V gene. V shed 6 bases and J 7 bases; nucleotides not matched to a gene: 15. The CDR3 has 15 residues. Written as DNA, the CDR3 is TGCGCCAGCACATCAAGGACAGGGTCAAATTCTGAGCAGTACTTC. This translates into CASTSRTGSNSEQYF.